These 16 T cell receptor beta chains came from one sample sequenced in a study of blood T cells in healthy people across ages. Sample-barcoded 5' priming and a J-beta primer mix drove a second PCR of about 6 to 12 cycles. MiXCR was run by TCRdb on the 5' RACE reads, yielding one entry per CDR3 protein. The profile shows approximately 830,000 distinct CDR3 sequences, around 62% of them singletons. The sample was blood. Receptors were obtained from a man aged 30 to 45 in good health.

This chain joins TRBV3-1 and TRBJ2-3, with 10 positions matching TRBD1. The V and J ends lost 3 bases and 6 bases, in that order; junction bases with no gene match: 6. CDR1 and CDR2 (germline): LGHDT, YNNKEL (reference sequence). CDR3 size: 15 residues. The CDR3, as DNA: TGTGCCAGCAGCCAGAGACAGGGGGCCCCTGATACGCAGTATTTT. Translation gives CASSQRQGAPDTQYF.

This clonotype was picked up one time. In DNA, the CDR3 is TGTGCCAGCACCTGGAGGGATGTGGACACTGAAGCTTTCTTT. The encoded protein is CASTWRDVDTEAFF. The chain couples TRBV5-6 to TRBJ1-1; D is unresolved. The CDR3 is 14 residues long. Between the trimmed V and J ends, which lost 6 bases and 3 bases, there was a span of 15 bases. Per the germline V gene, CDR1 is SGHDT and CDR2 is YYEEEE.

The chain uses TRBV28 and TRBJ2-3; D remains ambiguous. CDR1 is MDHEN, CDR2 SYDVKM, per germline. The CDR3 has 14 amino acids. Trimming cost V 6 bases and J 2 bases, with 12 bases left between them. The CDR3 sequence: CASSLTLPTDTQYF. DNA for the CDR3: TGTGCCAGCAGCCTAACTTTGCCCACAGATACGCAGTATTTT.

This rearrangement joins TRBV7-2 to TRBJ2-7; D remains ambiguous. V dropped 3 bases and J dropped 3 bases, with 6 bases sitting between them. The CDR3 runs 12 residues. CDR1 and CDR2 (germline): SGHTA, FQGNSA. This chain's CDR3 is CASSFFFYEQYF. CDR3 DNA: TGTGCCAGCAGCTTCTTCTTCTACGAGCAGTACTTC.

This clonotype was observed a handful of times. This chain links TRBV6-2 or TRBV6-3 with TRBJ2-4, with D possibly TRBD2 on 5 matching bases. The closer fit of TRBJ2-7 to the DNA end suggests the J call may be wrong. Germline loops: CDR1 MNHEY, CDR2 SVGEGT. This CDR3 has 15 amino acids. Written as DNA, the CDR3 is TGTGCCAGCAGTTACGGTCTTGGGAGCTCCTACGAGCAGTACTTC. Its translation: CASSYGLGSSYEQYF.

The count of this clonotype is one. This chain joins TRBV6-2 or TRBV6-3 and TRBJ1-2, with D unresolved. The V end was cut by 6 bases, the J end by 7 bases, with 12 bases between. The CDR3 has 12 residues. CDR1 and CDR2 (germline): MNHEY, SVGEGT. CDR3 in DNA: TGTGCCAGCAGCGGGAACAGTGCTGGCTACACCTTC. Protein: CASSGNSAGYTF.

This clonotype was observed once. One end of the junction does not line up with germline, which may come from a read error. This chain links TRBV5-8 with TRBJ2-6, with 7 nucleotides matching TRBD1. Germline V gene sequence: CDR1 SGHTS, CDR2 YDEGEE. CDR3 size: 17 residues. The CDR3 nucleotides read TGTGCCCGCAGCAGAGGGGACAGTAGCTCTGGGGCCAACGTCCTGACTTTC. It translates to CARSRGDSSSGANVLTF.

The chain employs TRBV12-3 or TRBV12-4 and TRBJ2-7; possible D gene TRBD2, 7 bases. Trimming pared 5 bases from V and 1 base from J, leaving 15 bases between. This CDR3 is built from 15 residues. CDR3 amino acids: CASSTTGGPSYEQYF. In nucleotides, the CDR3 is TGTGCCAGCAGTACAACCGGGGGGCCATCCTACGAGCAGTACTTC.

V usage is TRBV30 and J usage is TRBJ1-5; 12 bases match TRBD1. After removal of 5 bases from V and 6 bases from J, the junction contained 8 bases not matched to a gene. The CDR3 is made up of 15 amino acids. Germline values: CDR1 GTSNPN, CDR2 SVGIG (reference sequence). CDR3 sequence reads: CAWGDRDRGLQPQHF. The CDR3 DNA follows: TGTGCCTGGGGGGACCGGGACAGGGGGCTTCAGCCCCAGCATTTT.

The J gene is TRBJ1-2, the V gene TRBV2, with 10 bases aligning to TRBD1. CDR1 and CDR2 from the germline V gene are SNHLY and FYNNEI. This CDR3 has 14 residues. V was pared by 7 bases and J by 4 bases, with 6 bases of the junction left unmatched. CDR3 bases: TGTGCCAGCATGGGGACAGGGGTTGCCTATGGCTACACCTTC. It translates to CASMGTGVAYGYTF.

V and J are TRBV20-1 and TRBJ2-7; 9 positions agree with TRBD1. Germline CDR1 reads DFQATT; CDR2 reads SNEGSKA (reference sequence). This CDR3 comprises 13 residues. Trimming removed 6 bases from V and 3 bases from J; junction bases left unmatched: 6. In nucleotides, the CDR3 is TGCAGTGCCAACCGGGACAGGGTCTACGAGCAGTACTTC. This sequence encodes CSANRDRVYEQYF.

This clonotype was seen only once. V is TRBV5-6 and J is TRBJ1-2; D unresolved. Between the trimmed V and J ends, which lost 4 bases and 7 bases, there was a span of 14 bases. This CDR3 contains 13 residues. The V gene's germline CDR1 is SGHDT and CDR2 YYEEEE. This CDR3 is CASSGEPAGGYTF. The CDR3, as DNA: TGTGCCAGCAGCGGGGAACCGGCGGGTGGCTACACCTTC. Together with reference TRBV5-6 and TRBJ1-2, the CDR3 gives the full variable domain: DAGVTQSPTHLIKTRGQQVTLRCSPKSGHDTVSWYQQALGQGPQFIFQYYEEEERQRGNFPDRFSGHQFPNYSSELNVNALLLGDSALYLCASSGEPAGGYTFGSGTRLTVV.

The chain combines TRBV7-2 with TRBJ2-1, with TRBD1 matching 7 bases. The CDR3 is 16 residues long. Germline V gene sequence: CDR1 SGHTA, CDR2 FQGNSA. V lost 2 bases and J lost 7; bases outside the gene matches: 11. The CDR3 DNA sequence: TGTGCCAGCAGCTTATTTAAGGGGGCCGGGGAGAATGAGCAGTTCTTC. It specifies CASSLFKGAGENEQFF.

This sequence joins TRBV7-2 and TRBJ2-4; tentative D call: TRBD2 (6 bases). The closer fit of TRBJ2-7 to the DNA end suggests the J call may be wrong. This CDR3 has 17 amino acids. From germline, CDR1 is SGHTA and CDR2 FQGNSA. CDR3 residues: CASSPNGLAGRGYEQYF. The CDR3 bases are TGTGCCAGCAGCCCCAATGGTCTGGCGGGACGAGGGTACGAGCAGTACTTC.

V and J are TRBV7-8 and TRBJ2-3, with 8 bases that match TRBD2. V shed 2 bases, J shed 5 bases, and the junction held 9 bases outside the gene matches. CDR1 and CDR2 (germline): SGHVS, FQNEAQ. This CDR3 contains 16 residues. In nucleotides, the CDR3 is TGTGCCAGCAGCTTAAATCAGCGGGGGAGCCTAGATACGCAGTATTTT. This gives the protein CASSLNQRGSLDTQYF.

This clonotype has only one observation. The V call is TRBV4-3, the J call TRBJ1-2; D is ambiguous. This CDR3 is 15 amino acids long. Germline V gene lookup returns CDR1 LGHNA and CDR2 YSLEER. V lost 4 bases to trimming and J lost 4 bases, with 16 bases between them. The CDR3 DNA sequence: TGCGCCAGCAGCCCTTCAGTGGCTGACGGCTATGGCTACACCTTC. Translating it yields CASSPSVADGYGYTF.